This entry lists 32 T cell receptor beta chains sequenced from one sample in a study of blood T cell repertoires in COVID-19. Clones were read by immunoSEQ multiplex PCR, and TCRdb kept only the in-frame ones, dropping some. The table includes fewer than 350,000 clones, about 85% detected once. Material for sequencing was peripheral blood. These receptor sequences come from a woman aged 45-65 years with active or convalescent COVID-19.

This clone occurred once. This sequence joins TRBV5-1 and TRBJ1-1; 10 positions agree with TRBD1. CDR1 is SGHRS, CDR2 YFSETQ, per germline. CDR3 length: 14 amino acids. The trim removed 3 bases at V and 4 bases at J, leaving 3 bases unmatched. The CDR3 nucleotides read TGCGCCAGCAGCTCCCGGACAGGGGGCACTGAAGCTTTCTTT. Translation gives CASSSRTGGTEAFF.

The V gene is TRBV24-1, the J gene TRBJ2-7, with TRBD2 as a possible D gene (6 bases). Trimming shortened V by 4 bases and J by 4 bases, and 10 bases separated the two germline ends. CDR3 size: 13 residues. CDR1 is KGHDR and CDR2 is SFDVKD in the germline V gene. The CDR3 sequence: CATSEGSGYEQYF. The CDR3 nucleotides are TGTGCCACCAGTGAAGGTAGCGGTTACGAGCAGTACTTC.

The chain has TRBV29-1 and TRBJ2-1; 12 nucleotides align to TRBD2. Germline lookup yields CDR1 SQVTM and CDR2 ANQGSEA. The CDR3 extends over 13 amino acids. V was pared by 7 bases and J by 9 bases, with 7 bases of the junction left unmatched. CDR3 in DNA: TGCAGCGCCCGACTAGCGGGAGACACTGAGCAGTTCTTC. Amino acids: CSARLAGDTEQFF.

The rearrangement uses TRBV28 and TRBJ2-2; weak D call: TRBD1 (6 bases). Per the germline V gene, CDR1 is MDHEN and CDR2 is SYDVKM. CDR3 size: 16 residues. V lost 6 bases, J lost 4 bases, and 18 bases lay in between. The CDR3 loop is CASRDLWTAFTGELFF. DNA for the CDR3: TGTGCCAGCAGGGACCTGTGGACAGCCTTCACCGGGGAGCTGTTTTTT.

This chain links TRBV7-6 with TRBJ1-6; a weak D match, TRBD1 (6 bases). The length of the CDR3 is 15 residues. V shed 5 bases and J shed 8 bases, with 16 bases lying between them. CDR1 is SGHVS and CDR2 is FNYEAQ in the germline V gene. This chain's CDR3 is CASSLISRGYSPLHF. DNA of the CDR3: TGTGCCAGCAGCCTAATATCCAGGGGTTATTCACCCCTCCACTTT.

The V and J genes are TRBV4-2 and TRBJ2-3, with 10 bases that match TRBD2. CDR1 and CDR2 (germline): LGHNA, YNFKEQ. CDR3 length: 19 amino acids. V lost 0 bases and J lost 1; bases outside the gene matches: 10. In nucleotides, the CDR3 is TGTGCCAGCAGCCAAGATTGGCTAGCGGGAGCAGGCGGCACAGATACGCAGTATTTT. This gives the protein CASSQDWLAGAGGTDTQYF.

The chain is built from TRBV11-1 and TRBJ1-1, with TRBD1 identical over 9 bases. The CDR3 covers 16 residues. Germline V gene sequence: CDR1 SGHAT, CDR2 FQDESV (reference sequence). The trim removed 5 bases at V and 0 bases at J, leaving 7 bases unmatched. CDR3 amino acids: CASSQQGAGMNTEAFF. The CDR3 bases are TGTGCCAGCAGCCAACAGGGGGCCGGTATGAACACTGAAGCTTTCTTT.

This chain joins TRBV4-1 and TRBJ1-2, with D perhaps TRBD1 (5 bases). V was pared by 0 bases and J by 0 bases, with 17 bases between. The CDR3 runs to 18 residues. The V gene's germline CDR1 is MGHRA and CDR2 YSYEKL. CDR3 bases: TGCGCCAGCAGCCAAGATAGGGCCACAGGACCTGCTAACTATGGCTACACCTTC. The encoded protein is CASSQDRATGPANYGYTF.

DNA of the CDR3: TGCGCCAGCAGCCCTCGCCGGGGGGGTAATGAAAAACTGTTTTTT. Translating gives CASSPRRGGNEKLFF. The gene calls are TRBV4-1 and TRBJ1-4; D perhaps matches TRBD1 (5 bases). The ends were cut back, 4 bases at V and 4 bases at J, with 13 bases in the middle. Germline V gives CDR1 MGHRA, CDR2 YSYEKL. The length of the CDR3 is 15 residues.

This chain joins TRBV25-1 and TRBJ2-1, with TRBD1 matching over 7 bases. The CDR3 has 14 amino acids. Germline loops: CDR1 MGHDK, CDR2 SYGVNS. V shed 5 bases and J 8 bases; nucleotides not matched to a gene: 9. CDR3 in amino acids: CASSRDRVSDEQFF. The CDR3 DNA is TGTGCCAGCAGTCGCGACAGGGTGTCGGATGAGCAGTTCTTC.

The J gene is TRBJ2-7, the V gene TRBV6-2 or TRBV6-3, with 8 bases fitting TRBD2. The J segment lost 4 bases and the V segment lost 4 bases, leaving 3 bases of the junction unmatched. The CDR3 length is 13 residues. Germline loops: CDR1 MNHEY, CDR2 SVGEGT. CDR3 in amino acids: CASSFSGIYEQYF. CDR3 nucleotide sequence: TGTGCCAGCAGTTTTAGCGGGATATACGAGCAGTACTTC.

This sequence joins TRBV29-1 and TRBJ2-1; 10 bases align to TRBD2. CDR3 length: 17 amino acids. Germline CDR1 and CDR2: SQVTM and ANQGSEA. J gave up 5 bases and V 0 bases, and 10 bases lay outside the gene matches. The CDR3 nucleotides are TGCAGCGTTGAAGATCCTAGCGGGAGAGGGGGCAACAATGAGCAGTTCTTC. Translation gives CSVEDPSGRGGNNEQFF.

The CDR3 nucleotides are TGTGCCAGCAGTTTACAGGGGTATTCACCCCTCCACTTT. Translated: CASSLQGYSPLHF. This rearrangement joins TRBV27 to TRBJ1-6, with D perhaps TRBD1 (6 bases). CDR1 MNHEY and CDR2 SMNVEV come from the germline V gene (reference sequence). The CDR3 runs to 13 residues. Trimming took off 2 bases at V and 8 bases at J, with 7 bases between the two ends.

Points on this clone: The DNA is omitted, as the CDR3 cannot be located on it reliably, and the CDR3 follows TCRdb's listing. The chain uses TRBV28 and TRBJ1-1. Inclusive of both ends, the CDR3 amounts to 18 amino acids. Looked up from germline, CDR1 is MDHEN and CDR2 is SYDVKM. The CDR3 loop reads CASSTSRQASSPGTEAFF.

V usage is TRBV19 and J usage is TRBJ1-1; 8 nucleotides line up with TRBD1. Trimming removed 7 bases from V and 5 bases from J; junction bases left unmatched: 12. Germline V gene sequence: CDR1 LNHDA, CDR2 SQIVND (reference sequence). This CDR3 is built from 15 residues. CDR3 in amino acids: CASTPRVQGVTEAFF. The DNA of the CDR3 is TGTGCCAGTACCCCGCGCGTACAGGGGGTAACTGAAGCTTTCTTT.

The V and J genes are TRBV19 and TRBJ1-2, with 7 bases lining up with TRBD1. The ends lost 6 bases at V and 0 bases at J; junction bases unmatched: 7. CDR3 length equals 15 residues. Germline V gene data show CDR1 as LNHDA and CDR2 as SQIVND (reference sequence). CDR3 nucleotides: TGTGCCAGTAGCCGCGACAGGGCCGCTAACTATGGCTACACCTTC. It translates to CASSRDRAANYGYTF.

This sequence joins TRBV5-1 and TRBJ1-1, with no clear D. The CDR3 is 12 residues long. The ends were cut back, 4 bases at V and 8 bases at J, with 12 bases in the middle. Looked up from germline, CDR1 is SGHRS and CDR2 is YFSETQ. In DNA form, the CDR3 reads TGCGCCAGCAGCGTCGACAATAAAGAAGCTTTCTTT. Its translation is CASSVDNKEAFF.

The V and J genes are TRBV5-1 and TRBJ2-5; 12 bases line up with TRBD2. The germline CDR1 and CDR2 sequences are SGHRS and YFSETQ. The CDR3 is 16 residues long. Unmatched junction bases numbered 9, after V lost 4 bases and J lost 5 bases. The CDR3 nucleotides are TGCGCCAGCAGCCTAAGACTAGCGGGAGTTCGGGAGACCCAGTACTTC. Amino acid sequence: CASSLRLAGVRETQYF.

The V call is TRBV5-4, the J call TRBJ2-7; a possible D gene is TRBD2 (5 bases). The ends were cut back, 2 bases at V and 3 bases at J, with 15 bases in the middle. Germline CDR1 reads SGHNT; CDR2 reads YYREEE (reference sequence). CDR3 length equals 15 residues. CDR3 amino acids: CASSFRGKGGYEQYF. Written as DNA, the CDR3 is TGTGCCAGCAGCTTTCGAGGGAAAGGAGGCTACGAGCAGTACTTC. Full variable domain (rest looked up from reference TRBV5-4 and TRBJ2-7): ETGVTQSPTHLIKTRGQQVTLRCSSQSGHNTVSWYQQALGQGPQFIFQYYREEENGRGNFPPRFSGLQFPNYSSELNVNALELDDSALYLCASSFRGKGGYEQYFGPGTRLTVT.

This rearrangement joins TRBV4-1 to TRBJ2-1; 8 nucleotides align to TRBD2. This CDR3 spans 14 amino acids. After removal of 1 base from V and 12 bases from J, the junction contained 8 bases not matched to a gene. From germline, CDR1 is MGHRA and CDR2 YSYEKL. The CDR3 DNA reads TGCGCCAGCAGCCAAGTTTCCGGGAGGGGGGGGCAGTTCTTC. This codes for CASSQVSGRGGQFF.

The chain is built from TRBV10-3 and TRBJ1-2; D is unclear. CDR3 length equals 12 residues. The germline CDR1 and CDR2 sequences are ENHRY and SYGVKD. Trimming stripped 1 base from V and 6 bases from J, with 6 bases between. CDR3 bases: TGTGCCATCAGTGAGTTTTCAGATGGCTACACCTTC. It encodes CAISEFSDGYTF.

On this clone itself: One junction end does not reproduce the germline sequence, and a read error may be involved. The genes are TRBV20-1 and TRBJ2-7, with D unresolved. Germline loops: CDR1 DFQATT, CDR2 SNEGSKA (reference sequence). The CDR3 runs to 9 residues. CDR3 nucleotide sequence: TGCAGTGCTAGACACCGACTGAACTTC. This gives the protein CSARHRLNF.

J is TRBJ2-5 and V is TRBV6-5; perhaps TRBD1 as D (5 bases). The CDR3 loop spans 11 amino acids. V was pared by 8 bases and J by 6 bases, with 10 bases between. The germline CDR1 and CDR2 sequences are MNHEY and SVGAGI. In DNA, the CDR3 is TGTGCCAGCCGACAGAAAAAGACCCAGTACTTC. Encoded protein: CASRQKKTQYF.

This chain connects TRBV27 to TRBJ2-3; D remains ambiguous. Germline-derived CDR1 and CDR2 are MNHEY and SMNVEV (reference sequence). The V end was cut by 7 bases, the J end by 0 bases, with 8 bases between. CDR3 length: 13 residues. In DNA form, the CDR3 reads TGTGCCAGCAAGTTTACTAGCACAGATACGCAGTATTTT. Translated: CASKFTSTDTQYF.

CDR3 in amino acids: CSVEVSQAGRETQYF. The CDR3 DNA follows: TGCAGCGTTGAAGTGAGCCAAGCCGGTCGAGAGACCCAGTACTTC. The V call is TRBV29-1, the J call TRBJ2-5, with unresolved D. Germline loops: CDR1 SQVTM, CDR2 ANQGSEA. Trimming removed 1 base from V and 4 bases from J, with 16 bases in between. This CDR3 comprises 15 residues. Full variable domain (rest looked up from reference TRBV29-1 and TRBJ2-5): SAVISQKPSRDICQRGTSLTIQCQVDSQVTMMFWYRQQPGQSLTLIATANQGSEATYESGFVIDKFPISRPNLTFSTLTVSNMSPEDSSIYLCSVEVSQAGRETQYFGPGTRLLVL.

The chain uses TRBV6-1 and TRBJ1-3; 7 nucleotides match TRBD1. CDR3 size: 14 residues. After removal of 6 bases from V and 3 bases from J, the junction contained 5 bases not matched to a gene. CDR1 and CDR2 (germline): MNHNS, SASEGT. This CDR3 is CASSYDRVGNTIYF. The CDR3 DNA reads TGTGCCAGCAGCTATGACAGGGTTGGAAACACCATATATTTT.

The genes are TRBV6-6 and TRBJ2-2, with 8 bases lining up with TRBD2. V was clipped by 8 bases and J by 3 bases; unmatched bases: 11. The CDR3 length is 16 residues. Germline CDR1 and CDR2: MNHNY and SVGAGI (reference sequence). CDR3 amino acids: CASRGMAGGYTGELFF. CDR3 in DNA: TGTGCCAGCCGCGGGATGGCGGGAGGCTACACCGGGGAGCTGTTTTTT.

The chain is built from TRBV10-3 and TRBJ1-4; D is perhaps TRBD1 (5 bases). Per the germline V gene, CDR1 is ENHRY and CDR2 is SYGVKD. The CDR3 sequence is 16 residues long. Trimming cost V 2 bases and J 8 bases, with 18 bases left between them. The CDR3 loop is CAISERSGGVGEKLFF. The CDR3 DNA is TGTGCCATCAGTGAGCGGTCGGGGGGAGTCGGCGAAAAACTGTTTTTT.

V and J are TRBV4-1 and TRBJ2-6, with 12 nucleotides matching TRBD2. V lost 4 bases and J lost 0; bases outside the gene matches: 4. From germline, CDR1 is MGHRA and CDR2 YSYEKL. This CDR3 has 18 residues. Here the CDR3 DNA reads TGCGCCAGCAGCCCTGGACTAGCGGGGTTCTCTGGGGCCAACGTCCTGACTTTC. Its translation is CASSPGLAGFSGANVLTF.

This clone was seen once. V and J are TRBV28 and TRBJ1-6; 9 bases map to TRBD1. This CDR3 region has 15 residues. V lost 4 bases, J lost 7 bases, and 5 bases stayed unmatched. Germline values: CDR1 MDHEN, CDR2 SYDVKM. The CDR3 DNA reads TGTGCCAGCAGTTCCACCGGGACAGGGAATTCACCCCTCCACTTT. Residues: CASSSTGTGNSPLHF.

The chain links TRBV11-2 to TRBJ2-1; 8 nucleotides line up with TRBD1. The V and J ends lost 5 bases and 0 bases, in that order; junction bases with no gene match: 6. From germline, CDR1 is SGHAT and CDR2 FQNNGV. This CDR3 comprises 16 residues. The DNA of the CDR3 is TGTGCCAGCAGCCCCCGGACAGGGAGCTCCTACAATGAGCAGTTCTTC. Its protein is CASSPRTGSSYNEQFF.

This clone has a single count. This chain joins TRBV7-8 and TRBJ2-7; tentative D call: TRBD2 (6 bases). Germline V gene sequence: CDR1 SGHVS, CDR2 FQNEAQ. V lost 3 bases and J 2 bases, leaving 11 bases between the germline ends. The CDR3 covers 14 residues. CDR3 in DNA: TGTGCCAGCAGCTTTGCGGGATCGCCCTACGAGCAGTACTTC. Residues: CASSFAGSPYEQYF. The variable domain in full, completed from reference TRBV7-8 and TRBJ2-7, reads GAGVSQSPRYKVAKRGQDVALRCDPISGHVSLFWYQQALGQGPEFLTYFQNEAQLDKSGLPSDRFFAERPEGSVSTLKIQRTQQEDSAVYLCASSFAGSPYEQYFGPGTRLTVT.